These T cell receptor beta chains were read from a single sample in a study of somatic mutations in cytotoxic T cells in rheumatoid arthritis. Method: immunoSEQ multiplex PCR; TCRdb's copy keeps in-frame clones and lacks some. The sample consists of approximately 20,000 clones, about 83% of them appearing once. Sequencing input: CD8+ T cells sorted from blood. The receptors derive from a young man with rheumatoid arthritis. Both conserved end residues are part of each CDR3. A D gene is named only where the DNA matches it firmly. The listing skips clone size in some rows; elsewhere it reads once, few, many or a size class.

V gene	J gene	D gene	clone size	CDR3 protein	CDR3 DNA
TRBV7-6	TRBJ2-2	-	-	CASSFMRRGNTGELFF	TGTGCCAGCAGCTTTATGAGGCGCGGTAACACCGGGGAGCTGTTTTTT
TRBV5-5	TRBJ1-1	TRBD1	-	CASSPTGGNTEAFF	TGTGCCAGCAGCCCGACAGGGGGTAACACTGAAGCTTTCTTT
TRBV27	TRBJ1-6	-	few	CASSLSESLRSPLHF	TGTGCCAGCAGTTTATCCGAGTCTCTCCGGTCACCCCTCCACTTT
TRBV7-9	TRBJ2-4	TRBD2	-	CASSLFSTSAKNIQYF	TGTGCCAGCAGCTTATTTTCGACTAGCGCCAAAAACATTCAGTACTTC
TRBV6-5	TRBJ1-2	-	few	CASSYAPFYGYTF	TGTGCCAGCAGTTACGCTCCCTTCTATGGCTACACCTTC
TRBV2	TRBJ1-5	-	-	CASSEATGSVQPQHF	TGTGCCAGCAGTGAGGCAACAGGGAGTGTTCAGCCCCAGCATTTT
TRBV6-1	TRBJ2-7	-	-	CASNQQERSYEQYF	TGTGCCAGCAATCAACAGGAGCGTTCCTACGAGCAGTACTTC
TRBV5-6	TRBJ2-1	TRBD2	-	CASSLAGGLNEQFF	TGTGCCAGCAGCTTAGCGGGGGGTCTCAATGAGCAGTTCTTC
TRBV4-2	TRBJ2-7	TRBD1	-	CASSQGQGDHEQYF	TGTGCCAGCAGCCAAGGACAGGGTGACCACGAGCAGTACTTC
TRBV19	TRBJ1-1	-	-	CASSIGRGNTEAFF	TGTGCCAGTAGTATCGGCAGGGGGAACACTGAAGCTTTCTTT
TRBV9	TRBJ1-1	-	-	CASSGGSMNTEAFF	TGTGCCAGCAGCGGGGGCAGCATGAACACTGAAGCTTTCTTT
TRBV9	TRBJ1-1	-	-	CASTPGGMNTEAFF	TGTGCCAGCACCCCGGGAGGGATGAACACTGAAGCTTTCTTT
TRBV19	TRBJ2-2	-	-	CASSIQEWGELFF	TGTGCCAGTAGTATCCAGGAGTGGGGGGAGCTGTTTTTT
TRBV13	TRBJ1-6	-	-	CATQADNSPLHF	TGTGCCACCCAAGCGGACAATTCACCCCTCCACTTT
TRBV9	TRBJ1-5	-	-	CASIPGRGVYQPQHF	TGTGCCAGCATTCCGGGGAGAGGGGTTTATCAGCCCCAGCATTTT
TRBV14	TRBJ2-6	-	once	CASSHVGSGANVLTF	TGTGCCAGCAGCCATGTCGGCTCTGGGGCCAACGTCCTGACTTTC
TRBV7-2	TRBJ1-2	-	-	CASSPDFYGYTF	TGTGCCAGCAGCCCGGACTTCTATGGCTACACCTTC
TRBV15	TRBJ2-7	TRBD1	-	CATSTTGTGISYEQYF	TGTGCCACCAGCACAACCGGGACAGGGATTTCCTACGAGCAGTACTTC
TRBV7-9	TRBJ2-7	TRBD1	-	CASSSRVGTGAEQYF	TGTGCCAGCAGCTCAAGGGTAGGGACAGGGGCCGAGCAGTACTTC
TRBV19	TRBJ1-5	-	-	CASSISQGRGNQPQHF	TGTGCCAGTAGTATTTCTCAGGGGCGCGGCAATCAGCCCCAGCATTTT
TRBV4-3	TRBJ2-2	-	-	CASSPRVDTGELFF	TGCGCCAGCAGCCCCCGGGTGGACACCGGGGAGCTGTTTTTT
TRBV4-1	TRBJ1-2	-	few	CASSQGQGGYTF	TGCGCCAGCAGCCAAGGCCAAGGCGGCTACACCTTC
TRBV7-2	TRBJ2-3	-	-	CASSFDTDTQYF	TGTGCCAGCAGCTTCGATACAGATACGCAGTATTTT
TRBV7-9	TRBJ2-3	-	-	CASSLVGGNTDTQYF	TGTGCCAGCAGCTTAGTCGGCGGAAACACAGATACGCAGTATTTT
TRBV27	TRBJ1-5	-	-	CASSFGPHQPQHF	TGTGCCAGCAGTTTTGGGCCACATCAGCCCCAGCATTTT
TRBV7-9	TRBJ2-7	TRBD1	-	CASSWSRDSHSYEQYF	TGTGCCAGCAGCTGGAGCCGGGACAGCCACTCCTACGAGCAGTACTTC
TRBV4-1	TRBJ2-6	-	few	CASSQLTGTGANVLTF	TGCGCCAGCAGCCAACTTACAGGGACTGGGGCCAACGTCCTGACTTTC
TRBV29-1	TRBJ2-5	-	-	CSAEGGRVHETQYF	TGCAGCGCCGAGGGGGGGCGAGTTCACGAGACCCAGTACTTC
TRBV7-9	TRBJ2-1	-	medium-sized	CASSPYNEQFF	TGTGCCAGCAGCCCTTACAATGAGCAGTTCTTC
TRBV29-1	TRBJ1-4	-	-	CSVELAATNEKLFF	TGCAGCGTTGAACTGGCAGCAACTAATGAAAAACTGTTTTTT
TRBV28	TRBJ1-1	-	-	CASSPGLANTEAFF	TGTGCCAGCAGCCCCGGCCTTGCGAACACTGAAGCTTTCTTT
TRBV9	TRBJ2-3	TRBD1	-	CASSADRTTDTQYF	TGTGCCAGCAGCGCGGACAGGACCACAGATACGCAGTATTTT
TRBV30	TRBJ2-7	-	-	CAWSPPGPIF	TGTGCCTGGAGTCCCCCCGGTCCCATTTTC
TRBV6-1	TRBJ1-1	-	-	CASSEGANTEAFF	TGTGCCAGCAGTGAAGGGGCTAACACTGAAGCTTTCTTT
TRBV4-1	TRBJ2-2	-	-	CASSQETTNTGELFF	TGCGCCAGCAGCCAAGAGACCACGAACACCGGGGAGCTGTTTTTT
TRBV15	TRBJ2-7	-	few	CATSRSRVIEQYF	TGTGCCACCAGCAGATCCCGGGTGATCGAGCAGTACTTC
TRBV4-1	TRBJ1-6	TRBD1	few	CASSPDRGHSPLHF	TGCGCCAGCAGCCCGGACAGGGGTCATTCACCCCTCCACTTT
TRBV15	TRBJ2-7	-	-	CATSRDAGSEQYF	TGTGCCACCAGCAGAGATGCGGGGAGCGAGCAGTACTTC
TRBV7-9	TRBJ1-3	-	-	CASSLVASLSSGNTIYF	TGTGCCAGCAGCTTAGTGGCAAGCCTCAGTTCTGGAAACACCATATATTTT
TRBV2	TRBJ1-2	TRBD1	-	CASSEGTGVVTF	TGTGCCAGCAGTGAAGGGACAGGGGTTGTCACCTTC
TRBV19	TRBJ2-7	-	-	CASSRGPGRIYEQYF	TGTGCCAGTAGTCGGGGACCGGGCCGTATTTACGAGCAGTACTTC
TRBV29-1	TRBJ1-2	TRBD1	-	CSVDGEGQRVVGYTF	TGCAGCGTTGATGGGGAGGGACAGAGAGTGGTTGGCTACACCTTC
TRBV6-5	TRBJ2-3	TRBD2	-	CASSYSTSGGVDTQYF	TGTGCCAGCAGTTACTCTACTAGCGGGGGGGTGGATACGCAGTATTTT
TRBV6-6	TRBJ2-3	-	-	CASSEGTRLTDTQYF	TGTGCCAGCAGTGAGGGGACTCGACTCACAGATACGCAGTATTTT
TRBV7-9	TRBJ2-3	TRBD1	-	CASSRTGPVPSTDTQYF	TGTGCCAGCAGCCGGACAGGACCCGTACCTAGCACAGATACGCAGTATTTT
TRBV30	TRBJ1-5	-	-	CAWSPNNQPQHF	TGTGCCTGGAGTCCTAATAATCAGCCCCAGCATTTT
TRBV27	TRBJ1-2	-	once	CASSLMGGGSGYTF	TGTGCCAGCAGCCTAATGGGTGGGGGGAGTGGCTACACCTTC
TRBV7-8	TRBJ2-1	TRBD1	-	CASSQRARTTGEINEQFF	TGTGCCAGCAGCCAGAGGGCGAGGACGACAGGGGAAATCAATGAGCAGTTCTTC
TRBV10-3	TRBJ1-2	TRBD1	-	CAISPPGTGSSGYTF	TGTGCCATCAGCCCCCCCGGGACAGGGTCTAGTGGCTACACCTTC
TRBV2	TRBJ1-1	-	-	CASSEGPGIPEAFF	TGTGCCAGCAGTGAAGGGCCAGGGATACCTGAAGCTTTCTTT
TRBV30	TRBJ2-7	-	-	CAWSPGGLEQYF	TGTGCCTGGAGTCCAGGGGGGCTCGAGCAGTACTTC
TRBV25-1	TRBJ1-4	-	-	CASSEYAGSEKLFF	TGTGCCAGCAGTGAATATGCAGGGAGCGAAAAACTGTTTTTT
TRBV6-1	TRBJ2-7	-	-	CASRGDTYEQYF	TGTGCCAGCAGGGGTGATACCTACGAGCAGTACTTC
TRBV18	TRBJ1-1	-	few	CASSPPGTRAFF	TGTGCCAGCTCACCACCTGGGACGCGGGCTTTCTTT
TRBV5-4	TRBJ2-7	TRBD1	-	CASSLGQGAYEQYF	TGTGCCAGCAGCCTGGGACAGGGGGCGTACGAGCAGTACTTC